This T cell receptor beta chain was sequenced for a study of cytomegalovirus exposure and HLA in healthy donors. The donors were part of the approximately 120-subject validation cohort, which stood apart from the approximately 670-subject first cohort. In the case of this clone: Its antigen remains unknown.

Measured with immunoSEQ multiplex PCR; TCRdb has only the in-frame clones, and not every one. The table includes about 250,000 clones, about 90% detected once. Study outcomes and limitations: CMV antigen specificity was confirmed in vitro for a few CMV-associated chains.

The V and J ends lost 5 bases and 8 bases, in that order; junction bases with no gene match: 7. Germline lookup yields CDR1 SGHVS and CDR2 FNYEAQ. This CDR3 has 14 amino acids. The origin of this receptor is a man aged 18 to 35 in good health and CMV-seropositive. Material: PBMCs. The chain recombines TRBV7-6 with TRBJ2-2, with 8 positions matching TRBD2. The CDR3 DNA is TGTGCCAGCAGCCCGGGACTAGTGGGTGGGGAGCTGTTTTTT. It specifies CASSPGLVGGELFF.